The 29 T cell receptor beta chains in this list originate from one sample, sequenced in a study of OX40 agonist ivuxolimab in advanced cancers. Repertoires were generated with immunoSEQ multiplex PCR, while TCRdb's copy carries only in-frame clones and drops some. The sample lists roughly 60,000 clones; about 90% were seen once. The starting material was CD4+ or CD8+ T cells sorted from blood, obtained in a trial of the OX40 agonist ivuxolimab. The source of these receptors is an adult with an advanced solid tumor such as melanoma, head and neck, liver or kidney cancer.

This clone was picked up a small number of times. This chain uses TRBV28 with TRBJ2-7; 10 bases map to TRBD2. The CDR3 has 14 residues. J gave up 0 bases and V 7 bases, and 3 bases lay outside the gene matches. CDR1 and CDR2 from the germline V gene are MDHEN and SYDVKM. This chain's CDR3 is CASTASGSSYEQYF. The CDR3 DNA follows: TGTGCCAGCACGGCTAGCGGGAGCTCCTACGAGCAGTACTTC.

This chain uses TRBV2 with TRBJ1-2; 10 nucleotides agree with TRBD1. The CDR3 contains 13 residues. The germline V gene has CDR1 SNHLY and CDR2 FYNNEI. With 6 bases clipped from V and 7 bases from J, the junction kept 5 bases outside the gene matches. The CDR3 sequence: CASRAGQGGGYTF. The CDR3 DNA is TGTGCCAGCAGGGCTGGACAGGGGGGTGGCTACACCTTC. Looking up the rest from reference TRBV2 and TRBJ1-2 gives the full variable domain: EPEVTQTPSHQVTQMGQEVILRCVPISNHLYFYWYRQILGQKVEFLVSFYNNEISEKSEIFDDQFSVERPDGSNFTLKIRSTKLEDSAMYFCASRAGQGGGYTFGSGTRLTVV.

V usage is TRBV5-1 and J usage is TRBJ2-3; D might be TRBD1 or TRBD2, each matching 5 bases. Germline lookup yields CDR1 SGHRS and CDR2 YFSETQ. Trimming removed 3 bases from V and 5 bases from J, with 19 bases in between. This CDR3 is 16 amino acids long. The CDR3 DNA reads TGCGCCAGCAGCTCCGGGGCCCAAAGGTTGGTAGATACGCAGTATTTT. This encodes CASSSGAQRLVDTQYF.

The chain is built from TRBV5-1 and TRBJ2-7; D assignment may be TRBD1 or TRBD2 (6 bases each). The CDR3 consists of 14 residues. The ends were cut back, 4 bases at V and 3 bases at J, with 14 bases in the middle. Germline V gives CDR1 SGHRS, CDR2 YFSETQ. The CDR3 nucleotides are TGCGCCAGCAGCCCGCGGGGACAATTCTACGAGCAGTACTTC. This gives the protein CASSPRGQFYEQYF.

The genes are TRBV18 and TRBJ2-7, with D uncertain. The CDR3 sequence is 14 residues long. The V end was cut by 2 bases, the J end by 6 bases, with 14 bases between. Germline lookup yields CDR1 KGHSH and CDR2 LQKENI. The chain's CDR3 is CASSPGKGFGEQYF. The DNA of the CDR3 is TGTGCCAGCTCACCAGGTAAGGGCTTCGGCGAGCAGTACTTC.

CDR3 sequence (DNA): TGTGCCAGCAGCTTAACGGGACAGGGAATGGCGCAGTACTTC. Its protein product is CASSLTGQGMAQYF. V and J are TRBV7-3 and TRBJ2-7; 9 bases align to TRBD1. Germline V gene sequence: CDR1 SGHTA, CDR2 FQGTGA. The CDR3 runs to 14 residues. V was pared by 0 bases and J by 9 bases, with 6 bases of the junction left unmatched.

CDR3 bases: TGTGCCAGCTCACTACTAAGCGGAGATACGCAGTATTTT. This gives the protein CASSLLSGDTQYF. The chain employs TRBV18 and TRBJ2-3; possibly TRBD2 for D (5 bases). Germline V lookup: CDR1 KGHSH, CDR2 LQKENI. The CDR3 sequence is 13 residues long. V lost 4 bases, J lost 5 bases, and 10 bases lay in between.

In DNA, the CDR3 is TGTGCCAGTAGTCCACGAAAGGCAGGAAACAGAAACACTGAAGCTTTCTTT. Encoded protein: CASSPRKAGNRNTEAFF. The V call is TRBV19, the J call TRBJ1-1; D unclear. Trimming took off 5 bases at V and 2 bases at J, with 21 bases between the two ends. CDR1 and CDR2 (germline): LNHDA, SQIVND (reference sequence). The CDR3 covers 17 residues.

This chain joins TRBV5-1 and TRBJ1-2, with 8 bases aligning to TRBD1. Germline CDR1 and CDR2: SGHRS and YFSETQ. Germline trimming cut 7 bases from V and 8 bases from J; bases unmatched to any gene: 13. CDR3 length equals 14 residues. CDR3 DNA: TGCGCCAGCCGTAAAGGGCAGGGGGCTGACGGCTACACCTTC. As protein: CASRKGQGADGYTF.

This clone was seen more than once but under ten times. This chain uses TRBV5-1 with TRBJ2-7, with D tentatively TRBD2 (7 bases). CDR3 size: 18 residues. The V end lost 0 bases, the J end lost 4 bases, and 23 bases lay between the germline ends. Germline V gene lookup returns CDR1 SGHRS and CDR2 YFSETQ. The CDR3 here is CASSLARGGSRAEYEQYF. The CDR3 DNA follows: TGCGCCAGCAGCTTGGCCAGGGGCGGGAGTAGGGCGGAGTACGAGCAGTACTTC.

The J gene is TRBJ2-7, the V gene TRBV6-6; perhaps TRBD2 as D (5 bases). Trimming removed 6 bases at V and 2 bases at J, with 11 bases between. The length of the CDR3 is 13 residues. Germline values: CDR1 MNHNY, CDR2 SVGAGI (reference sequence). As DNA, the CDR3 is TGTGCCAGCAGGTGGCCGGGAACCTACGAGCAGTACTTC. Translation: CASRWPGTYEQYF.

The chain links TRBV11-3 to TRBJ2-5; D call uncertain. There are 14 residues in the CDR3. The V gene's germline CDR1 is SGHNT and CDR2 YENEEA. The V end was cut by 5 bases, the J end by 2 bases, with 12 bases between. CDR3 coding DNA: TGTGCCAGCAGCCCCTTTCAAAGTCAAGAGACCCAGTACTTC. Translation gives CASSPFQSQETQYF. The full variable domain, its missing parts supplied by reference TRBV11-3 and TRBJ2-5, is EAGVVQSPRYKIIEKKQPVAFWCNPISGHNTLYWYLQNLGQGPELLIRYENEEAVDDSQLPKDRFSAERLKGVDSTLKIQPAELGDSAVYLCASSPFQSQETQYFGPGTRLLVL.

This rearrangement joins TRBV2 to TRBJ2-1, with 7 bases fitting TRBD2. V shed 6 bases and J 2 bases; nucleotides not matched to a gene: 4. The CDR3 has 14 residues. CDR1 and CDR2 (germline): SNHLY, FYNNEI. CDR3 DNA: TGTGCCAGCAGGGGGGGGATGACCTACAATGAGCAGTTCTTC. Translation: CASRGGMTYNEQFF.

The CDR3 loop is CASSWGGGVYGYTF. DNA for the CDR3: TGCGCCAGCAGTTGGGGAGGGGGAGTCTATGGCTACACCTTC. This rearrangement joins TRBV5-1 to TRBJ1-2; weak D call: TRBD1 (6 bases). Germline CDR1 and CDR2: SGHRS and YFSETQ. The CDR3 totals 14 residues. Trimming pared 5 bases from V and 4 bases from J, leaving 15 bases between.

The J gene is TRBJ1-2, the V gene TRBV19; unclear D gene. With 8 bases removed from V and 8 bases from J, the gap between germline ends came to 15 bases. CDR3 length equals 12 residues. CDR1 and CDR2 from the germline V gene are LNHDA and SQIVND (reference sequence). CDR3 coding DNA: TGTGCCAGTGACCCAGGAGATCAAGGCTACACCTTC. Protein product: CASDPGDQGYTF.

CDR3 DNA: TGTGTCCGCGGGGGACAGGGGGGTTACGAGCAGTACTTC. Encoded protein: CVRGGQGGYEQYF. The chain recombines TRBV2 with TRBJ2-7; 11 bases agree with TRBD1. The CDR3 sequence is 13 residues long. Per germline, CDR1 SNHLY and CDR2 FYNNEI.

The CDR3 DNA reads as TGTGCCATCTCCCCATCCGGAAACACCATATATTTT. Encoded protein: CAISPSGNTIYF. The rearrangement uses TRBV13 and TRBJ1-3; D is uncertain. The germline V gene has CDR1 PRHDT and CDR2 FYEKMQ (reference sequence). The CDR3 consists of 12 residues. Trimming took 10 bases from V and 4 from J, leaving 11 bases between them.

The V and J genes are TRBV30 and TRBJ2-3, with D perhaps TRBD2 (5 bases). This CDR3 spans 15 amino acids. Trimming stripped 2 bases from V and 4 bases from J, with 16 bases between. Germline V CDR1 and CDR2: GTSNPN, SVGIG (reference sequence). Written as DNA, the CDR3 is TGTGCCTGGAGTCGGCAAGTGGGAGCGTCAGATACGCAGTATTTT. Its protein is CAWSRQVGASDTQYF.

The rearrangement links TRBV4-1 to TRBJ1-5; D is uncertain. The germline V and J ends were trimmed by 0 bases and 3 bases, with 15 bases remaining between them. The CDR3 consists of 17 residues. Germline CDR1 reads MGHRA; CDR2 reads YSYEKL. The CDR3 DNA reads as TGCGCCAGCAGCCAAGAGATCTTCCGAATGGACAATCAGCCCCAGCATTTT. Its translation: CASSQEIFRMDNQPQHF.

In DNA form, the CDR3 reads TGTGCCAGCAGTTCACTAGCGGGAAAGTACGAGCAGTACTTC. Its protein product is CASSSLAGKYEQYF. This rearrangement joins TRBV27 to TRBJ2-7; 10 nucleotides align to TRBD2. Trimming cost V 4 bases and J 4 bases; bases outside gene matches: 4. Germline CDR1 MNHEY, CDR2 SMNVEV (reference sequence). This CDR3 region has 14 residues.

This chain links TRBV7-3 with TRBJ1-1, with D uncertain. CDR3 size: 14 residues. V was pared by 5 bases and J by 1 base, with 11 bases between. In germline, CDR1 is SGHTA, CDR2 FQGTGA. In DNA, the CDR3 is TGTGCCAGCAGCCTTTTAGGGCGGAACACTGAAGCTTTCTTT. Translated, it gives CASSLLGRNTEAFF.

The V call is TRBV2, the J call TRBJ2-3; D perhaps matches TRBD2 (6 bases). V was shortened by 4 bases and J by 1 base, with 9 bases between the two germline ends. Germline CDR1 is SNHLY and CDR2 is FYNNEI. CDR3 length: 14 amino acids. The CDR3: CASSVGRGTDTQYF. In DNA, the CDR3 is TGTGCCAGCAGTGTCGGGAGAGGCACAGATACGCAGTATTTT. Supplemented by reference TRBV2 and TRBJ2-3, the full variable domain reads EPEVTQTPSHQVTQMGQEVILRCVPISNHLYFYWYRQILGQKVEFLVSFYNNEISEKSEIFDDQFSVERPDGSNFTLKIRSTKLEDSAMYFCASSVGRGTDTQYFGPGTRLTVL.

Here the CDR3 DNA reads TGTGCCAGCAGCCAAGATGGCGGATATAATGAAAAACTGTTTTTT. It is translated as CASSQDGGYNEKLFF. The V and J genes are TRBV4-2 and TRBJ1-4; no clear D gene. Germline CDR1 reads LGHNA; CDR2 reads YNFKEQ. Deletions cut 0 bases from V and 4 bases from J, with 9 bases between. This CDR3 is built from 15 residues.

This clone was observed a few times. The CDR3 coding sequence is TGTGCCAGCAGCGTTGGGGAAAAACTGTTTTTT. It yields the protein CASSVGEKLFF. The rearrangement joins TRBV9 to TRBJ1-4; D is ambiguous. The CDR3 is 11 residues long. Germline-derived CDR1 and CDR2 are SGDLS and YYNGEE. The V end lost 2 bases, the J end lost 8 bases, and 4 bases lay between the germline ends. The whole variable domain, filled in from reference TRBV9 and TRBJ1-4, reads DSGVTQTPKHLITATGQRVTLRCSPRSGDLSVYWYQQSLDQGLQFLIQYYNGEERAKGNILERFSAQQFPDLHSELNLSSLELGDSALYFCASSVGEKLFFGSGTQLSVL.

The chain couples TRBV4-1 to TRBJ1-3, with TRBD1 matching over 11 bases. CDR3 size: 17 residues. V was pared by 5 bases and J by 3 bases, with 9 bases of the junction left unmatched. Germline V CDR1 and CDR2: MGHRA, YSYEKL. The CDR3 is CASSISGTGGSGNTIYF. As DNA, the CDR3 is TGCGCCAGCAGCATTTCCGGGACAGGGGGAAGTGGAAACACCATATATTTT.

The chain employs TRBV6-4 and TRBJ2-1, with TRBD1 matching 7 bases. Germline values: CDR1 MRHNA, CDR2 SNTAGT. The CDR3 has 16 amino acids. V lost 5 bases, J lost 4 bases, and 11 bases stayed unmatched. CDR3 loop: CASSNGPGQRYNEQFF. For the CDR3, the DNA is TGTGCCAGCAGTAATGGACCGGGACAGAGATACAATGAGCAGTTCTTC.

This clone was detected only once. The genes are TRBV7-8 and TRBJ2-1; D possibly corresponds to TRBD2 (5 bases). Germline V gives CDR1 SGHVS, CDR2 FQNEAQ. V lost 1 base, J lost 7 bases, and 14 bases lay in between. CDR3 length equals 15 residues. CDR3 sequence reads: CASSLVVDLRNEQFF. CDR3 DNA: TGTGCCAGCAGCTTAGTAGTGGACTTGAGGAATGAGCAGTTCTTC.

Only one count was recorded for this clone. This chain joins TRBV6-8 and TRBJ2-7, with 8 bases aligning to TRBD1. Trimming cost V 5 bases and J 0 bases; bases outside gene matches: 12. The CDR3 has 17 residues. Germline V gene sequence: CDR1 MNHGY, CDR2 SAAAGT. This CDR3 reads CASSSPKRQGSSYEQYF. The CDR3 DNA sequence: TGTGCCAGCAGTAGCCCCAAGAGACAGGGGTCCTCCTACGAGCAGTACTTC.

V gene TRBV28 combines with J gene TRBJ2-5; D uncertain. The germline gives CDR1 MDHEN, CDR2 SYDVKM. The germline V and J ends were trimmed by 2 bases and 5 bases, with 9 bases remaining between them. The CDR3 extends over 13 amino acids. The CDR3 coding sequence is TGTGCCAGCAGTTTACTCAGGATGGAGACCCAGTACTTC. It translates to CASSLLRMETQYF.